Listed here are 18 T cell receptor beta chains from one sample, sequenced in a study of PD-L1 blockade in urothelial cancer. Method: immunoSEQ multiplex PCR; TCRdb's copy keeps in-frame clones and lacks some. In the table there are some 120,000 clones, 75% to 90% of which are singletons. Time point noted: peripheral blood 6 weeks after treatment start. Specimen: PBMCs, collected around atezolizumab (anti-PD-L1) treatment. All receptors derive from a man aged 55 to 70 with urothelial cancer.

V usage is TRBV5-6 and J usage is TRBJ2-6; D remains ambiguous. CDR3 size: 16 residues. V was cut by 4 bases and J by 0 bases, with 11 bases left in between. CDR1 and CDR2 (germline): SGHDT, YYEEEE. This CDR3 is CASSPTGASGANVLTF. For the CDR3, the DNA is TGTGCCAGCAGCCCCACTGGAGCCTCTGGGGCCAACGTCCTGACTTTC.

This chain uses TRBV27 with TRBJ2-7; TRBD1 is a possible D gene (6 bases). Trimming removed 8 bases from V and 5 bases from J, with 19 bases in between. CDR1 is MNHEY, CDR2 SMNVEV, per germline (reference sequence). This CDR3 region has 14 residues. The DNA for the CDR3 is TGTGCCAGCTCCTTACAGGGATCGTTGGACGAGCAGTACTTC. It codes for CASSLQGSLDEQYF.

The CDR3 spells CASSVVGAKHSPLHF. As DNA, the CDR3 is TGTGCCAGCAGCGTAGTGGGAGCGAAACATTCACCCCTCCACTTT. This chain uses TRBV9 with TRBJ1-6; D is unclear. V lost 0 bases and J lost 8, with 12 bases in between. The CDR3 sequence is 15 residues long. Germline V gene lookup returns CDR1 SGDLS and CDR2 YYNGEE.

This chain connects TRBV9 to TRBJ2-3; 16 bases align to TRBD2. The CDR3 is made up of 19 amino acids. The V gene end was trimmed by 2 bases and the J gene end by 6 bases; junction bases not matched to a gene: 12. The germline CDR1 and CDR2 sequences are SGDLS and YYNGEE. The CDR3 reads CASSVGLAGGPGFSDTQYF. CDR3 nucleotide sequence: TGTGCCAGCAGCGTGGGACTAGCGGGGGGGCCAGGCTTTTCTGATACGCAGTATTTT.

This clone occurred a few times. The chain combines TRBV7-6 with TRBJ1-2; D gene uncertain. V lost 5 bases and J 2 bases, leaving 12 bases between the germline ends. From germline, CDR1 is SGHVS and CDR2 FNYEAQ. The CDR3 extends over 14 amino acids. In DNA, the CDR3 is TGTGCCAGCAGCCCTACCAACTCGAACTATGGCTACACCTTC. As protein: CASSPTNSNYGYTF.

V usage is TRBV15 and J usage is TRBJ1-4, with 8 bases fitting TRBD1. Germline V gives CDR1 LNHNV, CDR2 YYDKDF (reference sequence). Trimming cost V 0 bases and J 7 bases; bases outside gene matches: 1. There are 14 residues in the CDR3. The chain's CDR3 is CATSRDRGREKLFF. In nucleotides, the CDR3 is TGTGCCACCAGCAGAGACAGGGGGCGTGAAAAACTGTTTTTT.

J is TRBJ2-7 and V is TRBV6-1; 7 bases fit TRBD2. The CDR3 sequence is 13 residues long. V shed 10 bases and J 3 bases; nucleotides not matched to a gene: 9. Germline V gene data show CDR1 as MNHNS and CDR2 as SASEGT. The CDR3 spells CATEPRGDYEQYF. CDR3 sequence (DNA): TGTGCCACCGAGCCTCGGGGGGACTACGAGCAGTACTTC.

This clone came up once. The rearrangement joins TRBV4-1 to TRBJ2-1, with 14 bases aligning to TRBD2. In germline, CDR1 is MGHRA, CDR2 YSYEKL. CDR3 length: 15 amino acids. With V trimmed by 7 bases and J by 7 bases, 6 bases remained unmatched. CDR3 in amino acids: CASTLTSGGANEQFF. CDR3 bases: TGCGCCAGCACCCTGACTAGCGGGGGGGCGAATGAGCAGTTCTTC.

This chain connects TRBV6-6 to TRBJ1-2; D gene uncertain. The length of the CDR3 is 16 residues. Germline CDR1 and CDR2: MNHNY and SVGAGI (reference sequence). V was trimmed by 0 bases and J by 0 bases, leaving 11 bases between them. The CDR3 region has the DNA TGTGCCAGCAGTTACTCGGTGTCAGAAGCTAACTATGGCTACACCTTC. Translated, it gives CASSYSVSEANYGYTF.

For the CDR3, the DNA is TGTGCCAGCAGCCAGAGGCCGGGCACAGATACGCAGTATTTT. Encoded protein: CASSQRPGTDTQYF. The chain has TRBV4-2 and TRBJ2-3, with unresolved D. CDR3 length: 14 amino acids. V was trimmed by 3 bases and J by 1 base, leaving 8 bases between them. Germline CDR1 reads LGHNA; CDR2 reads YNFKEQ.

This chain joins TRBV27 and TRBJ2-3, with 12 bases identical to TRBD2. Germline V gene lookup returns CDR1 MNHEY and CDR2 SMNVEV (reference sequence). The CDR3 consists of 16 residues. V lost 5 bases, J lost 5 bases, and 8 bases stayed unmatched. DNA for the CDR3: TGTGCCAGCAGTCCCGGACTAGCGGGGAAGCAAGATACGCAGTATTTT. This translates into CASSPGLAGKQDTQYF.

The chain is built from TRBV5-1 and TRBJ2-3, with a tentative D call TRBD2 (6 bases). This CDR3 is 15 amino acids long. The germline CDR1 and CDR2 sequences are SGHRS and YFSETQ. V was trimmed by 5 bases and J by 0 bases, leaving 13 bases between them. CDR3 sequence reads: CASSASGPSTDTQYF. DNA of the CDR3: TGCGCCAGCAGTGCCAGCGGGCCCAGCACAGATACGCAGTATTTT.

Here the CDR3 DNA reads TGTGCCTGGAGTGTACTTGGAGGAGAGACCCAGTACTTC. Translating gives CAWSVLGGETQYF. This sequence joins TRBV30 and TRBJ2-5; the D gene is possibly TRBD2 (5 bases). V lost 0 bases, J lost 4 bases, and 9 bases lay in between. Germline CDR1 reads GTSNPN; CDR2 reads SVGIG (reference sequence). The CDR3 loop spans 13 amino acids.

CDR3 residues: CASSLEQLTDTQYF. The DNA for the CDR3 is TGTGCCAGCAGCTTGGAACAGCTCACAGATACGCAGTATTTT. The chain is built from TRBV5-4 and TRBJ2-3; D remains unclear. Trimming cost V 0 bases and J 2 bases, with 7 bases left between them. This CDR3 has 14 amino acids. The germline CDR1 and CDR2 sequences are SGHNT and YYREEE (reference sequence).

The chain carries TRBV6-1 and TRBJ1-2; TRBD1 aligns across 7 bases. CDR1 is MNHNS and CDR2 is SASEGT in the germline V gene. Trimming took 2 bases from V and 6 from J; bases not matched to a gene: 9. This CDR3 has 15 amino acids. CDR3 sequence reads: CASSETWDRPDGYTF. The CDR3 DNA reads as TGTGCCAGCAGTGAAACGTGGGACAGACCCGATGGCTACACCTTC.

On this clone: This same CDR3 is encoded by further DNA sequences in the sample. V usage is TRBV4-2 and J usage is TRBJ2-7; tentatively, D is TRBD1 (5 bases). Germline V lookup: CDR1 LGHNA, CDR2 YNFKEQ. Trimming stripped 1 base from V and 2 bases from J, with 9 bases between. There are 14 residues in the CDR3. In DNA, the CDR3 is TGTGCCAGCAGCCAAGGTGTGGGGCCCTACGAGCAGTACTTC. It encodes CASSQGVGPYEQYF.

This sequence joins TRBV15 and TRBJ2-2; D might be TRBD2 (7 bases). The CDR3 spans 14 residues. Germline-derived CDR1 and CDR2 are LNHNV and YYDKDF (reference sequence). V was cut by 8 bases and J by 3 bases, with 13 bases left in between. The CDR3 bases are TGTGCCACCTCAGGGGAGGGGGACACCGGGGAGCTGTTTTTT. Protein: CATSGEGDTGELFF. The full variable domain, with the rest looked up from reference TRBV15 and TRBJ2-2, is DAMVIQNPRYQVTQFGKPVTLSCSQTLNHNVMYWYQQKSSQAPKLLFHYYDKDFNNEADTPDNFQSRRPNTSFCFLDIRSPGLGDTAMYLCATSGEGDTGELFFGEGSRLTVL.

CDR3 residues: CSVEGLGLVAGEQYF. The CDR3 nucleotides read TGCAGCGTTGAAGGCCTGGGACTAGTGGCGGGGGAGCAGTACTTC. The chain couples TRBV29-1 to TRBJ2-7; the match to TRBD2 covers 8 bases. Germline loops: CDR1 SQVTM, CDR2 ANQGSEA. The CDR3 sequence is 15 residues long. V lost 1 base to trimming and J lost 7 bases; unmatched junction nucleotides: 12.